This note documents a single T cell receptor beta chain sequence. Its antigen is unknown. This record comes from a study of T cells in Graves' hyperthyroidism and ophthalmopathy. At the level of the study: The blood sample was taken at first diagnosis, before treatment began.

TCR beta CDR3 sequences were amplified from RNA transcripts. HTBI primers drove first-round RT-PCR of the TCR CDR3. One entry per CDR3 protein, called by TCRdb with MiXCR from the multiplex PCR reads. The sample consists of more than 500,000 distinct CDR3 sequences, 14% of them appearing once. General study findings and limits: Prediction of ophthalmopathy progression came a median around 6.1 months pre-onset.

Uncontrolled infection, other autoimmune disease, pregnancy or lactation barred patients from enrollment. Extraction of PBMCs used roughly 9.4 ml of fresh peripheral blood. The origin of this receptor is a woman between 35 and 50 years old with Graves' hyperthyroidism. Material: blood.

This CDR3 reads CASSPPQVGRSYEQYF. CDR3 nucleotide sequence: TGTGCCAGCAGCCCCCCTCAGGTGGGAAGGTCCTACGAGCAGTACTTC. The chain uses TRBV6-2 or TRBV6-3 and TRBJ2-7; D is unclear. Trimming pared 6 bases from V and 1 base from J, leaving 19 bases between. The CDR3 runs to 16 residues. Per germline, CDR1 MNHEY and CDR2 SVGEGT.